These 20 T cell receptor beta chains were all obtained from the same sample, sequenced in a study of radiotherapy plus CTLA-4 blockade in lung cancer. TCRdb keeps only in-frame clones here, not all; method: immunoSEQ multiplex PCR. The sample shows tens of thousands of clones, about 80% of them seen only once. Specimen: peripheral blood, collected from a patient treated with radiotherapy plus ipilimumab. The receptor source for this set is a human donor with non-small cell lung cancer that progressed on radiotherapy plus ipilimumab.

The chain combines TRBV9 with TRBJ2-7, with 12 positions matching TRBD2. The CDR3 spans 18 residues. With V trimmed by 3 bases and J by 1 base, 11 bases remained unmatched. Germline V CDR1 and CDR2: SGDLS, YYNGEE. The CDR3 region has the DNA TGTGCCAGCAGCGGAGGAGGGACTAGCGGGCCTCTTTCCTACGAGCAGTACTTC. Translated: CASSGGGTSGPLSYEQYF.

CDR3 bases: TGTGCCAGCAGTTTAGGGACAGGGAATAATGAAAAACTGTTTTTT. Amino acid sequence: CASSLGTGNNEKLFF. V usage is TRBV27 and J usage is TRBJ1-4; 9 bases match TRBD1. The junction had 2 bases not matched to a gene; V was cut back by 2 bases and J by 4 bases. CDR1 is MNHEY and CDR2 is SMNVEV in the germline V gene (reference sequence). The CDR3 spans 15 residues.

V usage is TRBV9 and J usage is TRBJ2-7, with D unclear. Germline V lookup: CDR1 SGDLS, CDR2 YYNGEE. With 3 bases removed from V and 2 bases from J, the gap between germline ends came to 6 bases. This CDR3 is 12 amino acids long. The CDR3 nucleotides read TGTGCCAGCAGCGGGAACGCCTACGAGCAGTACTTC. It is translated as CASSGNAYEQYF.

The V gene is TRBV18, the J gene TRBJ2-3; weak D call: TRBD2 (5 bases). Germline CDR1 and CDR2: KGHSH and LQKENI. The CDR3 extends over 14 amino acids. Deletions cut 6 bases from V and 4 bases from J, with 14 bases between. The CDR3 coding sequence is TGTGCCAGCTCTCCGAGTGACGGGGCAGATACGCAGTATTTT. This encodes CASSPSDGADTQYF.

This clone was picked up a small number of times. The V and J genes are TRBV6-5 and TRBJ2-1; the match to TRBD1 covers 8 bases. J lost 4 bases, V lost 6 bases, and 5 bases had no gene match. This CDR3 is built from 14 residues. Germline values: CDR1 MNHEY, CDR2 SVGAGI. The CDR3 is CASSYGQGYNEQFF. The CDR3 coding sequence is TGTGCCAGCAGCTACGGACAGGGTTACAATGAGCAGTTCTTC.

The chain employs TRBV7-3 and TRBJ2-1, with D possibly TRBD1 on 6 matching bases. The CDR3 has 17 amino acids. Germline V gene lookup returns CDR1 SGHTA and CDR2 FQGTGA. The V gene lost 4 bases and the J gene lost 2 bases, with 18 bases spanning the gap. The CDR3 is CASSSGQKGRAYNEQFF. The CDR3 region has the DNA TGTGCCAGCAGCTCCGGACAGAAGGGGAGAGCCTACAATGAGCAGTTCTTC.

The chain combines TRBV5-8 with TRBJ2-3; TRBD2 agrees at 13 bases. This CDR3 contains 19 residues. J gave up 1 base and V 4 bases, and 12 bases lay outside the gene matches. Germline assignment: CDR1 SGHTS and CDR2 YDEGEE. The CDR3 sequence is CASSRRLAGGGPGTDTQYF. The CDR3 DNA is TGTGCCAGCAGCCGTAGACTAGCGGGAGGTGGGCCGGGCACAGATACGCAGTATTTT.

CDR3 sequence (DNA): TGCGCCAGCAGCGGGAGCTTGGCAGGGGTAAACAATGAGCAGTTCTTC. Translation: CASSGSLAGVNNEQFF. The chain combines TRBV4-1 with TRBJ2-1; tentatively, D is TRBD1 (6 bases). Trimming pared 5 bases from V and 5 bases from J, leaving 19 bases between. The CDR3 contains 16 residues. CDR1 MGHRA and CDR2 YSYEKL come from the germline V gene.

CDR3 sequence reads: CASSLGQGIYEQYF. CDR3 nucleotides: TGTGCCAGCAGCCTGGGACAGGGGATCTACGAGCAGTACTTC. The V and J genes are TRBV9 and TRBJ2-7, with TRBD1 matching 10 bases. The V and J ends lost 4 bases and 3 bases, in that order; junction bases with no gene match: 4. This CDR3 is 14 amino acids long. Germline CDR1 and CDR2: SGDLS and YYNGEE.

This sequence joins TRBV7-8 and TRBJ2-7, with D perhaps given as TRBD1 or TRBD2 (5 bases each). Trimming took off 4 bases at V and 0 bases at J, with 10 bases between the two ends. CDR1 is SGHVS, CDR2 FQNEAQ, per germline. CDR3 length: 14 amino acids. The CDR3 is CASSSGASSYEQYF. CDR3 in DNA: TGTGCCAGCAGCTCCGGGGCGAGCTCCTACGAGCAGTACTTC. Looking up the rest from reference TRBV7-8 and TRBJ2-7 gives the full variable domain: GAGVSQSPRYKVAKRGQDVALRCDPISGHVSLFWYQQALGQGPEFLTYFQNEAQLDKSGLPSDRFFAERPEGSVSTLKIQRTQQEDSAVYLCASSSGASSYEQYFGPGTRLTVT.

V and J are TRBV6-6 and TRBJ1-1, with 7 bases lining up with TRBD1. The germline V gene encodes CDR1 MNHNY and CDR2 SVGAGI (reference sequence). This CDR3 has 14 residues. V lost 4 bases, J lost 5 bases, and 7 bases stayed unmatched. The CDR3: CASSFTGVGTEAFF. The CDR3 coding sequence is TGTGCCAGCAGTTTCACAGGGGTTGGAACTGAAGCTTTCTTT.

V usage is TRBV6-6 and J usage is TRBJ2-3, with 7 bases lining up with TRBD2. This CDR3 spans 16 amino acids. Trimming took 2 bases from V and 4 from J; bases not matched to a gene: 9. Germline V gene sequence: CDR1 MNHNY, CDR2 SVGAGI (reference sequence). The chain's CDR3 is CASSYGMAGVADTQYF. DNA for the CDR3: TGTGCCAGCAGTTACGGGATGGCGGGAGTGGCAGATACGCAGTATTTT.

The chain employs TRBV5-1 and TRBJ2-1; 8 bases line up with TRBD2. From germline, CDR1 is SGHRS and CDR2 YFSETQ. Trimming cost V 3 bases and J 4 bases; bases outside gene matches: 6. The CDR3 sequence is 15 residues long. In DNA, the CDR3 is TGCGCCAGCAGCTCCCGACTAGCGCAATACAATGAGCAGTTCTTC. Its protein product is CASSSRLAQYNEQFF.

This chain joins TRBV5-4 and TRBJ2-3, with TRBD2 identical over 9 bases. The germline gives CDR1 SGHNT, CDR2 YYREEE (reference sequence). This CDR3 is 16 amino acids long. J lost 5 bases, V lost 0 bases, and 7 bases had no gene match. The CDR3: CASSLGRGGAGDTQYF. The DNA of the CDR3 is TGTGCCAGCAGCTTGGGACGCGGGGGGGCGGGAGATACGCAGTATTTT. Supplemented by reference TRBV5-4 and TRBJ2-3, the full variable domain reads ETGVTQSPTHLIKTRGQQVTLRCSSQSGHNTVSWYQQALGQGPQFIFQYYREEENGRGNFPPRFSGLQFPNYSSELNVNALELDDSALYLCASSLGRGGAGDTQYFGPGTRLTVL.

The gene calls are TRBV13 and TRBJ2-3, with 9 nucleotides matching TRBD1. Looked up from germline, CDR1 is PRHDT and CDR2 is FYEKMQ (reference sequence). V was clipped by 7 bases and J by 4 bases; unmatched bases: 12. CDR3 length: 16 residues. The CDR3 DNA sequence: TGTGCCAGCACCACTTCACAGGGGGCGTTGGCAGATACGCAGTATTTT. It translates to CASTTSQGALADTQYF.

In the case of this clone: At the DNA level, this CDR3 is encoded by other sequences in the same sample as well. The gene calls are TRBV4-1 and TRBJ2-4, with no clear D. The germline V gene encodes CDR1 MGHRA and CDR2 YSYEKL. CDR3 length: 15 residues. V gave up 0 bases and J gave up 0 bases, with 6 bases separating them. The CDR3, as DNA: TGCGCCAGCAGCCAAGACCGACTAGCCAAAAACATTCAGTACTTC. This translates into CASSQDRLAKNIQYF.

This chain links TRBV9 with TRBJ2-1; TRBD2 aligns across 11 bases. The trim removed 2 bases at V and 9 bases at J, leaving 4 bases unmatched. CDR1 is SGDLS, CDR2 YYNGEE, per germline. This CDR3 region has 14 residues. CDR3 nucleotides: TGTGCCAGCAGCGTCCAGACTAGCGGGATTGAGCAGTTCTTC. Translated, it gives CASSVQTSGIEQFF. The variable domain in full, completed from reference TRBV9 and TRBJ2-1, reads DSGVTQTPKHLITATGQRVTLRCSPRSGDLSVYWYQQSLDQGLQFLIQYYNGEERAKGNILERFSAQQFPDLHSELNLSSLELGDSALYFCASSVQTSGIEQFFGPGTRLTVL.

This clone has a single count. The chain has TRBV6-5 and TRBJ1-5, with 10 bases identical to TRBD1. V was pared by 8 bases and J by 7 bases, with 8 bases of the junction left unmatched. CDR1 and CDR2 (germline): MNHEY, SVGAGI. This CDR3 is 14 amino acids long. CDR3 amino acids: CASSDRGDRQPQHF. CDR3 coding DNA: TGTGCCAGCTCGGACAGGGGGGATAGACAGCCCCAGCATTTT.

V and J are TRBV2 and TRBJ2-1; D uncertain. This CDR3 spans 14 amino acids. Looked up from germline, CDR1 is SNHLY and CDR2 is FYNNEI. V was clipped by 3 bases and J by 7 bases, with 13 bases between them. The CDR3 spells CASSDRSLKNEQFF. The DNA for the CDR3 is TGTGCCAGCAGTGACAGGTCTCTGAAGAATGAGCAGTTCTTC.

The chain joins TRBV2 to TRBJ2-5, with 12 bases lining up with TRBD2. Looked up from germline, CDR1 is SNHLY and CDR2 is FYNNEI. V shed 5 bases and J 5 bases; nucleotides not matched to a gene: 6. The CDR3 is 15 residues long. The CDR3 sequence: CASSLAGGGSETQYF. In nucleotides, the CDR3 is TGTGCCAGCAGTCTAGCGGGAGGGGGTAGTGAGACCCAGTACTTC.